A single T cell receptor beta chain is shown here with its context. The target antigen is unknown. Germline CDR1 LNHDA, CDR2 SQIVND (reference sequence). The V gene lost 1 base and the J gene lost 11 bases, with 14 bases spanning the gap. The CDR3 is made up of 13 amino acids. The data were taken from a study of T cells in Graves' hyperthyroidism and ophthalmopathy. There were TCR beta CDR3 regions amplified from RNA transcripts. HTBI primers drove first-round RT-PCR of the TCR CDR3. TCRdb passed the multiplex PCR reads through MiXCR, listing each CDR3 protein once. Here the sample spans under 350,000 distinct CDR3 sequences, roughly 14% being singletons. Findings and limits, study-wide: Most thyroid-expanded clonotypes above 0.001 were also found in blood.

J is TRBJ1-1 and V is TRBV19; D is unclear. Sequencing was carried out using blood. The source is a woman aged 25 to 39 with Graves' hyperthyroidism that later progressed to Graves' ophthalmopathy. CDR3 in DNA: TGTGCCAGTAGTATAGTGGCCCGGGCGTGGGCTTTCTTT. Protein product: CASSIVARAWAFF.